Listed here are 16 T cell receptor beta chains from one sample, sequenced in a study of blood T cell repertoires in COVID-19. Profiling relied on immunoSEQ multiplex PCR, and the TCRdb table lists in-frame clones only, not all of them. The sample contains under 120,000 clones, about 75% of which appear only once. Input material: peripheral blood. Receptor source: a man at least 80 years old with acute or convalescent COVID-19.

As regards this clone: Distinct nucleotide sequences in the sample also encode this CDR3. V usage is TRBV7-2 and J usage is TRBJ2-7; TRBD1 aligns across 9 bases. The CDR3 runs to 13 residues. Germline V gives CDR1 SGHTA, CDR2 FQGNSA. Trimming took 6 bases from V and 4 from J; bases not matched to a gene: 4. CDR3 region: CASSWDRAYEQYF. DNA for the CDR3: TGTGCCAGCAGTTGGGACAGGGCTTACGAGCAGTACTTC.

The rearrangement links TRBV7-9 to TRBJ2-7, with 11 bases lining up with TRBD1. Trimming removed 1 base from V and 5 bases from J; junction bases left unmatched: 4. Germline V lookup: CDR1 SEHNR, CDR2 FQNEAQ (reference sequence). This CDR3 has 15 residues. The CDR3 coding sequence is TGTGCCAGCAGCTTAGTCCGGACAGGGGGCGACGAGCAGTACTTC. Its translation is CASSLVRTGGDEQYF.

V gene TRBV6-5 combines with J gene TRBJ1-1; D perhaps matches TRBD1 (5 bases). This CDR3 spans 13 amino acids. Germline CDR1 reads MNHEY; CDR2 reads SVGAGI. V lost 8 bases and J lost 1, with 11 bases in between. The DNA for the CDR3 is TGTGCCAGCGGGGGGTTCGGGAACACTGAAGCTTTCTTT. Protein sequence: CASGGFGNTEAFF.

The chain joins TRBV5-5 to TRBJ2-7; no reliable D call. The CDR3 spans 14 residues. Trimming took 0 bases from V and 6 from J, leaving 13 bases between them. CDR1 and CDR2 (germline): SGHKS, YYEKEE (reference sequence). The CDR3: CASSLEAAVGEQYF. Here the CDR3 DNA reads TGTGCCAGCAGCTTGGAGGCGGCCGTGGGCGAGCAGTACTTC.

The chain employs TRBV6-6 and TRBJ1-5; tentative D call: TRBD1 (6 bases). V lost 8 bases to trimming and J lost 6 bases, with 14 bases between them. The length of the CDR3 is 13 residues. Germline V CDR1 and CDR2: MNHNY, SVGAGI (reference sequence). CDR3 DNA sequence: TGTGCCAGCGTACAGGGAACAGCTCAGCCCCAGCATTTT. It yields the protein CASVQGTAQPQHF.

This clone was found a few times. This rearrangement joins TRBV7-9 to TRBJ1-5; D is perhaps TRBD1 (5 bases). The V gene's germline CDR1 is SEHNR and CDR2 FQNEAQ (reference sequence). Trimming took 6 bases from V and 0 from J, leaving 9 bases between them. This CDR3 is built from 14 residues. CDR3 sequence: CASSYTGSNQPQHF. The CDR3 nucleotides read TGTGCCAGCAGTTACACAGGTAGCAATCAGCCCCAGCATTTT. Based on the CDR3 plus reference TRBV7-9 and TRBJ1-5, the full variable domain is DTGVSQNPRHKITKRGQNVTFRCDPISEHNRLYWYRQTLGQGPEFLTYFQNEAQLEKSRLLSDRFSAERPKGSFSTLEIQRTEQGDSAMYLCASSYTGSNQPQHFGDGTRLSIL.

CDR3 loop: CASSYTTGEAYNEQFF. The CDR3 nucleotides are TGTGCCAGCAGTTACACGACAGGGGAGGCCTACAATGAGCAGTTCTTC. The rearrangement joins TRBV6-2 or TRBV6-3 to TRBJ2-1; TRBD1 aligns across 8 bases. Losses at the gene ends were 2 bases for V and 2 bases for J; bases not matched to a gene: 5. Germline values: CDR1 MNHEY, CDR2 SVGEGT. This CDR3 comprises 16 residues.

The chain carries TRBV7-2 and TRBJ2-5, with TRBD2 identical over 14 bases. The CDR3 covers 16 residues. With 5 bases clipped from V and 2 bases from J, the junction kept 4 bases outside the gene matches. Germline CDR1 reads SGHTA; CDR2 reads FQGNSA. The CDR3 is CASSLGTSGGQETQYF. The CDR3 DNA is TGTGCCAGCAGCCTCGGGACTAGCGGGGGACAAGAGACCCAGTACTTC.

The chain combines TRBV23-1 with TRBJ2-7, with D possibly TRBD1 on 5 matching bases. TRBV23-1 is an open reading frame, and its role is uncertain. Trimming stripped 4 bases from V and 5 bases from J, with 18 bases between. The CDR3 extends over 15 amino acids. The CDR3 reads CASSLPEYRSNEQYF. The CDR3 DNA follows: TGCGCCAGCAGTCTTCCGGAATACAGGTCCAACGAGCAGTACTTC.

By frequency in the sample, this clone is large. The identical CDR3 is also encoded by other nucleotide sequences in the sample. The J gene is TRBJ2-7, the V gene TRBV19; D unclear. CDR3 length equals 14 residues. The V gene's germline CDR1 is LNHDA and CDR2 SQIVND (reference sequence). Deletions cut 1 base from V and 2 bases from J, with 9 bases between. The CDR3, as DNA: TGTGCCAGTAGTATAGGGGCAGGTACCTACGAGCAGTACTTC. The encoded protein is CASSIGAGTYEQYF.

The gene calls are TRBV18 and TRBJ1-5; no reliable D call. Germline-derived CDR1 and CDR2 are KGHSH and LQKENI. V dropped 2 bases and J dropped 0 bases, with 8 bases sitting between them. The CDR3 consists of 15 residues. CDR3 in amino acids: CASSPVEFSNQPQHF. Here the CDR3 DNA reads TGTGCCAGCTCACCAGTAGAATTTAGCAATCAGCCCCAGCATTTT.

The chain recombines TRBV11-2 with TRBJ2-5; 10 nucleotides align to TRBD1. Trimming cost V 6 bases and J 2 bases; bases outside gene matches: 6. The CDR3 spans 15 residues. Germline assignment: CDR1 SGHAT and CDR2 FQNNGV. This CDR3 reads CASSWTGGTQETQYF. The CDR3 DNA follows: TGTGCCAGCAGTTGGACAGGGGGGACTCAAGAGACCCAGTACTTC. Supplemented by reference TRBV11-2 and TRBJ2-5, the full variable domain reads EAGVAQSPRYKIIEKRQSVAFWCNPISGHATLYWYQQILGQGPKLLIQFQNNGVVDDSQLPKDRFSAERLKGVDSTLKIQPAKLEDSAVYLCASSWTGGTQETQYFGPGTRLLVL.

The genes are TRBV10-3 and TRBJ2-3, with 12 bases fitting TRBD2. Germline CDR1 ENHRY, CDR2 SYGVKD. This CDR3 is built from 16 residues. V lost 6 bases, J lost 0 bases, and 4 bases stayed unmatched. DNA of the CDR3: TGTGCCATCAGCCGGACTAGCGGGATTAGCACAGATACGCAGTATTTT. Protein product: CAISRTSGISTDTQYF.

There are many counts of this clone. The genes are TRBV5-4 and TRBJ2-7; a possible D gene is TRBD1 (5 bases). The CDR3 extends over 12 amino acids. From germline, CDR1 is SGHNT and CDR2 YYREEE (reference sequence). Between the trimmed V and J ends, which lost 1 base and 9 bases, there was a span of 11 bases. CDR3 protein: CASSLFPGLQYF. The CDR3 nucleotides read TGTGCCAGCAGCTTGTTCCCAGGGTTGCAGTACTTC.

The chain carries TRBV7-2 and TRBJ2-7, with unresolved D. The V gene lost 1 base and the J gene lost 7 bases, with 14 bases spanning the gap. Germline CDR1 SGHTA, CDR2 FQGNSA. The CDR3 has 14 residues. The CDR3 protein is CASSLDTSNGEQYF. The DNA for the CDR3 is TGTGCCAGCAGCTTAGACACAAGCAACGGGGAGCAGTACTTC.

This chain joins TRBV24-1 and TRBJ2-1, with TRBD2 matching over 14 bases. Germline CDR1 is KGHDR and CDR2 is SFDVKD. Trimming took 3 bases from V and 6 from J; bases not matched to a gene: 3. The CDR3 is 16 residues long. CDR3 region: CATSDTGTSGSNEQFF. CDR3 nucleotide sequence: TGTGCCACCAGTGATACCGGGACTAGCGGGAGCAATGAGCAGTTCTTC.